This TCR beta chain came from a study of CD8 T cells in Susac syndrome. The CDR3 has 16 residues. V lost 6 bases and J lost 1; bases outside the gene matches: 7. Germline CDR1 reads MNHNS; CDR2 reads SASEGT. Random hexamers were used to reverse transcribe an amount of roughly 0.45 to 1 ug RNA. A single record per CDR3 protein comes from TCRdb applying MiXCR to the immunoSEQ multiplex PCR reads. The sample contains roughly 80,000 distinct CDR3 sequences, around 90% of which appear only once. The chain links TRBV6-1 to TRBJ2-4; 9 bases agree with TRBD1. This clonotype was sampled from a human donor with multiple sclerosis. Sequencing used CD8+ T cells from PBMCs. CDR3 nucleotide sequence: TGTGCCAGCAGAGATACAGGGGGCCTTGCCAAAAACATTCAGTACTTC. This gives the protein CASRDTGGLAKNIQYF.